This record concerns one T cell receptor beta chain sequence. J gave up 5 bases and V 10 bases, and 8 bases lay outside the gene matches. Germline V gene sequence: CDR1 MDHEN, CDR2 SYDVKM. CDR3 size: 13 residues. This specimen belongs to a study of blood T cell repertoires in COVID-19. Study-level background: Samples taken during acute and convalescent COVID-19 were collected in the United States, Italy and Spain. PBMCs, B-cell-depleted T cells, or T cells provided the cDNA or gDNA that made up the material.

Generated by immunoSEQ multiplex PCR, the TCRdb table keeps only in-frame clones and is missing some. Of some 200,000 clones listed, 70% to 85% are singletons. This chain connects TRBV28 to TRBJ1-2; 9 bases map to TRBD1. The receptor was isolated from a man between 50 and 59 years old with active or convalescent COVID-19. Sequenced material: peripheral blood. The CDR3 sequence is CATLQGAGYGYTF. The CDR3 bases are TGTGCCACCCTACAGGGGGCAGGGTATGGCTACACCTTC.